A single sample is the source of the 21 T cell receptor beta chains below, sequenced in a study of neoadjuvant nivolumab and ipilimumab in lung cancer. Repertoires were generated with immunoSEQ multiplex PCR, while TCRdb's copy carries only in-frame clones and drops some. The table has about 3,300 clones, 70% to 90% seen once. The material sequenced was tumor tissue, taken after neoadjuvant nivolumab, alone or with ipilimumab, at or shortly before surgery. Every receptor here comes from an adult with non-small cell lung cancer.

This clone was observed a single time. The chain carries TRBV7-9 and TRBJ2-3, with D tentatively TRBD2 (7 bases). Looked up from germline, CDR1 is SEHNR and CDR2 is FQNEAQ (reference sequence). The CDR3 spans 16 residues. The germline V and J ends were trimmed by 8 bases and 1 base, with 19 bases remaining between them. The CDR3 sequence: CASLGGAGQRTDTQYF. The CDR3 bases are TGTGCCAGCTTAGGGGGGGCGGGACAACGCACAGATACGCAGTATTTT. Based on the CDR3 plus reference TRBV7-9 and TRBJ2-3, the full variable domain is DTGVSQNPRHKITKRGQNVTFRCDPISEHNRLYWYRQTLGQGPEFLTYFQNEAQLEKSRLLSDRFSAERPKGSFSTLEIQRTEQGDSAMYLCASLGGAGQRTDTQYFGPGTRLTVL.

CDR3 nucleotides: TGTGCCAGCAGCCTAACAGAGACCCAGTACTTC. This codes for CASSLTETQYF. This sequence joins TRBV7-9 and TRBJ2-5; D not certain. V lost 5 bases to trimming and J lost 4 bases, with 5 bases between them. The CDR3 consists of 11 residues. Per germline, CDR1 SEHNR and CDR2 FQNEAQ (reference sequence).

This chain connects TRBV25-1 to TRBJ1-6; no clear D gene. CDR3 length: 13 residues. CDR1 and CDR2 from the germline V gene are MGHDK and SYGVNS. V shed 4 bases and J shed 3 bases, with 4 bases lying between them. CDR3 nucleotide sequence: TGTGCCAGCAGTGTTAGCTATAATTCACCCCTCCACTTT. Translating it yields CASSVSYNSPLHF.

The genes are TRBV30 and TRBJ1-6, with D uncertain. With 3 bases removed from V and 6 bases from J, the gap between germline ends came to 9 bases. There are 13 residues in the CDR3. Per the germline V gene, CDR1 is GTSNPN and CDR2 is SVGIG (reference sequence). The CDR3 DNA reads TGTGCCTGGAGGAGGAATGGTAATTCACCCCTCCACTTT. Translation gives CAWRRNGNSPLHF. The full variable domain, its missing parts supplied by reference TRBV30 and TRBJ1-6, is SQTIHQWPATLVQPVGSPLSLECTVEGTSNPNLYWYRQAAGRGLQLLFYSVGIGQISSEVPQNLSASRPQDRQFILSSKKLLLSDSGFYLCAWRRNGNSPLHFGNGTRLTVT.

The genes are TRBV6-5 and TRBJ1-2, with unresolved D. Germline lookup yields CDR1 MNHEY and CDR2 SVGAGI. The CDR3 consists of 14 residues. Trimming pared 0 bases from V and 8 bases from J, leaving 13 bases between. CDR3 sequence: CASSYSIGVGGYTF. CDR3 bases: TGTGCCAGCAGTTACTCGATTGGGGTGGGAGGCTACACCTTC.

The chain joins TRBV5-1 to TRBJ2-7, with a tentative D call TRBD1 (6 bases). V was clipped by 5 bases and J by 5 bases, with 14 bases between them. The CDR3 sequence is 13 residues long. CDR1 is SGHRS and CDR2 is YFSETQ in the germline V gene. Here the CDR3 DNA reads TGCGCCAGCAGACTCTGGGGGCAGGACGAGCAGTACTTC. It translates to CASRLWGQDEQYF.

The rearrangement links TRBV6-6 to TRBJ1-6; TRBD1 matches at 8 bases. V lost 0 bases to trimming and J lost 14 bases; unmatched junction nucleotides: 9. Germline-derived CDR1 and CDR2 are MNHNY and SVGAGI (reference sequence). This CDR3 comprises 15 residues. This chain's CDR3 is CASSYSPDRVITLHF. The DNA of the CDR3 is TGTGCCAGCAGTTACTCGCCGGACAGGGTTATAACCCTCCACTTT.

This chain links TRBV7-2 with TRBJ1-2; D is unclear. V was pared by 5 bases and J by 6 bases, with 7 bases between. Germline V gene lookup returns CDR1 SGHTA and CDR2 FQGNSA. CDR3 length equals 11 residues. CDR3 amino acids: CASSKRDGYTF. The CDR3 coding sequence is TGTGCCAGCAGCAAAAGAGATGGCTACACCTTC. Complete variable domain (other parts from reference TRBV7-2 and TRBJ1-2): GAGVSQSPSNKVTEKGKDVELRCDPISGHTALYWYRQSLGQGLEFLIYFQGNSAPDKSGLPSDRFSAERTGGSVSTLTIQRTQQEDSAVYLCASSKRDGYTFGSGTRLTVV.

This clone was recorded only once. V and J are TRBV4-1 and TRBJ2-7; D may correspond to TRBD1 or TRBD2 (5 bases each). This CDR3 has 14 amino acids. Trimming pared 7 bases from V and 2 bases from J, leaving 15 bases between. Germline CDR1 reads MGHRA; CDR2 reads YSYEKL. CDR3 sequence reads: CASKWEPGTYEQYF. CDR3 in DNA: TGCGCCAGCAAGTGGGAGCCAGGGACCTACGAGCAGTACTTC.

The rearrangement links TRBV19 to TRBJ2-1; TRBD1 aligns across 11 bases. The ends lost 8 bases at V and 6 bases at J; junction bases unmatched: 9. The length of the CDR3 is 15 residues. Germline values: CDR1 LNHDA, CDR2 SQIVND (reference sequence). CDR3 coding DNA: TGTGCCAGTCTATCCGGGACAGGGGGGTTCAATGAGCAGTTCTTC. It translates to CASLSGTGGFNEQFF.

The chain is built from TRBV19 and TRBJ1-5; D is perhaps TRBD1 (5 bases). Deletions cut 5 bases from V and 5 bases from J, with 16 bases between. The CDR3 covers 15 residues. Germline CDR1 reads LNHDA; CDR2 reads SQIVND (reference sequence). The CDR3 region has the DNA TGTGCCAGTAGTCCGTCGCGGACAATCTATCAGCCCCAGCATTTT. This translates into CASSPSRTIYQPQHF.

This chain joins TRBV2 and TRBJ1-4; 11 positions agree with TRBD1. Germline CDR1 and CDR2: SNHLY and FYNNEI. The CDR3 length is 15 residues. V gave up 6 bases and J gave up 8 bases; unmatched junction bases: 8. The DNA of the CDR3 is TGTGCCAGCAGCTTTTCCGGGACAGGGGGGGAAAAACTGTTTTTT. Translated: CASSFSGTGGEKLFF.

This clone was observed once. The rearrangement joins TRBV5-1 to TRBJ2-1, with D perhaps TRBD1 (6 bases). CDR3 size: 13 residues. CDR1 and CDR2 (germline): SGHRS, YFSETQ. V was trimmed by 4 bases and J by 5 bases, leaving 10 bases between them. The chain's CDR3 is CASSIGTNNEQFF. CDR3 coding DNA: TGCGCCAGCAGCATAGGGACAAACAATGAGCAGTTCTTC.

The chain has TRBV7-6 and TRBJ2-5, with a possible D match to TRBD2 (5 bases). V gave up 1 base and J gave up 4 bases, with 13 bases separating them. CDR1 and CDR2 (germline): SGHVS, FNYEAQ. The CDR3 runs to 15 residues. The CDR3 nucleotides are TGTGCCAGCAGCTTAGAAATGTTCGGAGGAGAGACCCAGTACTTC. Translating gives CASSLEMFGGETQYF.

The V call is TRBV10-3, the J call TRBJ2-3, with 8 nucleotides matching TRBD2. The V gene's germline CDR1 is ENHRY and CDR2 SYGVKD. Losses at the gene ends were 0 bases for V and 6 bases for J; bases not matched to a gene: 8. The CDR3 has 16 residues. The CDR3 DNA is TGTGCCATCAGTGAGTCGTCAGCGGGGGCTTATGATACGCAGTATTTT. This codes for CAISESSAGAYDTQYF.

This chain connects TRBV9 to TRBJ2-3, with TRBD1 matching over 7 bases. This CDR3 is built from 15 residues. The germline V gene has CDR1 SGDLS and CDR2 YYNGEE. With V trimmed by 5 bases and J by 4 bases, 10 bases remained unmatched. The DNA for the CDR3 is TGTGCCAGCAGTTTACAGGGGATGGCGGCAGATACGCAGTATTTT. Translation gives CASSLQGMAADTQYF.

V usage is TRBV5-1 and J usage is TRBJ2-1; 8 bases map to TRBD2. From germline, CDR1 is SGHRS and CDR2 YFSETQ. V lost 4 bases, J lost 9 bases, and 12 bases stayed unmatched. The CDR3 runs to 15 residues. CDR3 in amino acids: CASSTGGGSFTEQFF. The CDR3 DNA reads as TGCGCCAGCAGCACGGGGGGGGGCTCTTTTACTGAGCAGTTCTTC.

The J gene is TRBJ1-2, the V gene TRBV27; D gene ambiguous. The CDR3 is 15 amino acids. Trimming removed 4 bases at V and 4 bases at J, with 16 bases between. The germline V gene has CDR1 MNHEY and CDR2 SMNVEV (reference sequence). CDR3 in amino acids: CASSSLRAEIYGYTF. The CDR3 coding sequence is TGTGCCAGCAGTTCCCTCCGGGCGGAGATCTATGGCTACACCTTC.

The chain joins TRBV5-3 to TRBJ2-3; no definite D call. TRBV5-3 carries the ORF label, with uncertain function. The germline V and J ends were trimmed by 7 bases and 2 bases, with 23 bases remaining between them. This CDR3 contains 17 residues. This CDR3 reads CARYHPSSGDITDTQYF. The CDR3, as DNA: TGTGCCAGATACCACCCCAGTTCAGGAGACATCACAGATACGCAGTATTTT.

V is TRBV7-8 and J is TRBJ2-7; no definite D call. The CDR3 is 15 residues long. The germline CDR1 and CDR2 sequences are SGHVS and FQNEAQ. Trimming took off 1 base at V and 0 bases at J, with 10 bases between the two ends. This CDR3 reads CASSLVPRDSYEQYF. The CDR3 DNA follows: TGTGCCAGCAGCTTAGTACCAAGGGACTCCTACGAGCAGTACTTC.

The chain uses TRBV7-6 and TRBJ2-7, with 8 bases that match TRBD1. The trim removed 5 bases at V and 4 bases at J, leaving 4 bases unmatched. CDR3 size: 13 residues. Germline V gene lookup returns CDR1 SGHVS and CDR2 FNYEAQ. The CDR3 reads CASSRGQGYEQYF. The DNA of the CDR3 is TGTGCCAGCAGCAGAGGACAGGGTTACGAGCAGTACTTC.